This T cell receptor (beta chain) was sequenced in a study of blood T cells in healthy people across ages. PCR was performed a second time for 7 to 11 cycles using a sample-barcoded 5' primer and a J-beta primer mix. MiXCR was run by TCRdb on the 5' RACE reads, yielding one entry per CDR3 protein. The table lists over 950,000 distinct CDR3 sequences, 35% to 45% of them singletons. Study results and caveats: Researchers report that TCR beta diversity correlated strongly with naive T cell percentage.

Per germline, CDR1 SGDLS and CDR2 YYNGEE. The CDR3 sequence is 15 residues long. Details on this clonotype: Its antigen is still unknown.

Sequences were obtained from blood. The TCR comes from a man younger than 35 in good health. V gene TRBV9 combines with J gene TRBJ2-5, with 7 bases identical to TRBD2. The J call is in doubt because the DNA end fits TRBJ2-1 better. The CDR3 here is CASSSLAEDQETQFF. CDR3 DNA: TGTGCCAGCAGCTCGCTAGCGGAAGACCAAGAGACCCAGTTCTTC.